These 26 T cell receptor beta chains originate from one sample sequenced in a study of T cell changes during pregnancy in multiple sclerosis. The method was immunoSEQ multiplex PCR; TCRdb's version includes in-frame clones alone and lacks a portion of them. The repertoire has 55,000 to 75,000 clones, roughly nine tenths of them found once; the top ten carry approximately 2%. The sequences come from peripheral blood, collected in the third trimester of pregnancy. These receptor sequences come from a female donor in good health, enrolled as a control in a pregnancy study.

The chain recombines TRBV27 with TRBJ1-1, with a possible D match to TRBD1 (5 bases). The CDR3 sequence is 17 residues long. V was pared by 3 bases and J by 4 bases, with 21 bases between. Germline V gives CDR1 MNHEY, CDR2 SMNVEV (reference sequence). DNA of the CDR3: TGTGCCAGCAGTTTTTGGGGTTCGGCAGGGCTCGTCACTGAAGCTTTCTTT. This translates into CASSFWGSAGLVTEAFF.

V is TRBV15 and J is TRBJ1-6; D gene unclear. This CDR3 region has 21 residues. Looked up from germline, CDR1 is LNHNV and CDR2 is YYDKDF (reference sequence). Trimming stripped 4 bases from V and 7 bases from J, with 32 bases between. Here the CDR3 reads CATSTAGILRSYTEKNSPLHF. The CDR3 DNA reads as TGTGCCACCAGCACCGCCGGGATACTACGATCATATACTGAAAAAAATTCACCCCTCCACTTT.

CDR3 sequence (DNA): TGTGCCAGCAGCGTAGGGACAGGGGACGAATACAATGAGCAGTTCTTC. Translation: CASSVGTGDEYNEQFF. The chain has TRBV9 and TRBJ2-1; 9 bases are a match to TRBD1. The CDR3 runs 16 residues. Germline assignment: CDR1 SGDLS and CDR2 YYNGEE. Trimming removed 0 bases from V and 4 bases from J; junction bases left unmatched: 5.

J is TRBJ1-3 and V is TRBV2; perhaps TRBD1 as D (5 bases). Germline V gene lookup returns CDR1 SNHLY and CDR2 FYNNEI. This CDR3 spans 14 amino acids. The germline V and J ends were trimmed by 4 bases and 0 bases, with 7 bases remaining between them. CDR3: CASSGQRSGNTIYF. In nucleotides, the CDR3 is TGTGCCAGCAGTGGACAGCGCTCTGGAAACACCATATATTTT.

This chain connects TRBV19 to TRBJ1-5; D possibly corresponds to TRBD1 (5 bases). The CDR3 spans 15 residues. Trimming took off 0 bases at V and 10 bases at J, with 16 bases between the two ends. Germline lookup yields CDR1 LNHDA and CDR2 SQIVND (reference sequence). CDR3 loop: CASSIDGGPQIPQHF. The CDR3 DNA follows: TGTGCCAGTAGTATAGACGGGGGTCCGCAAATACCCCAGCATTTT.

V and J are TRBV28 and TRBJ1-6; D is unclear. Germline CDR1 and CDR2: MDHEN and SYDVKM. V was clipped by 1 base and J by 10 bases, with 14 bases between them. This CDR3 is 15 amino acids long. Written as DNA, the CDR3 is TGTGCCAGCAGTTTATACAGAGGGAGTGAATCACCCCTCCACTTT. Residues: CASSLYRGSESPLHF.

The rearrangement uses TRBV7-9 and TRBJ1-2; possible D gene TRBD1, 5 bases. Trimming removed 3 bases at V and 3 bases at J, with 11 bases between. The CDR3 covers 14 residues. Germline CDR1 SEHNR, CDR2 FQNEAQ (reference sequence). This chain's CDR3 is CASSFGGTYYGYTF. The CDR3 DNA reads TGTGCCAGCAGCTTCGGGGGTACCTACTATGGCTACACCTTC.

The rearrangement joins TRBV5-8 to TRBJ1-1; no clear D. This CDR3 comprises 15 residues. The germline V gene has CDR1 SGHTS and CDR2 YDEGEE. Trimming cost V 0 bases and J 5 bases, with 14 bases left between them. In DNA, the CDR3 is TGTGCCAGCAGCTTGGAATTTCTGGAGAGAACTGAAGCTTTCTTT. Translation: CASSLEFLERTEAFF.

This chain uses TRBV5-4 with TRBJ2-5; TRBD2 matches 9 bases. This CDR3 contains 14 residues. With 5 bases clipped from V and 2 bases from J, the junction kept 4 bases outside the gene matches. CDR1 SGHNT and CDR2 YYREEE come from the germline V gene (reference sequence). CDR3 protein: CASSRGGDQETQYF. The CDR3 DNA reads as TGTGCCAGCAGTCGCGGGGGGGATCAAGAGACCCAGTACTTC.

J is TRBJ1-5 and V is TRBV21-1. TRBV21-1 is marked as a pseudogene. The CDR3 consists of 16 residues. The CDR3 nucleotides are TGTGCCAGCAGCAAAGAGGGAGAACAATACAATCAGCCCCAGCATTTT. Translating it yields CASSKEGEQYNQPQHF.

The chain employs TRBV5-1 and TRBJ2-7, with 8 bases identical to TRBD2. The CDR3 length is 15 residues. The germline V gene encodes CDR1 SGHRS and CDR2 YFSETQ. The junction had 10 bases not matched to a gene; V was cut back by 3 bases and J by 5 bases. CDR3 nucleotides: TGCGCCAGCAGCTCCCTGAGAGCGGGAGAAGACGAGCAGTACTTC. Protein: CASSSLRAGEDEQYF.

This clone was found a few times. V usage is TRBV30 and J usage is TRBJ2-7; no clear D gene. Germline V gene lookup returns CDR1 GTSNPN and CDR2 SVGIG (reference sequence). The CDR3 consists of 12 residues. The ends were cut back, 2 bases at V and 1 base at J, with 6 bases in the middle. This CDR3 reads CAWSLQSYEQYF. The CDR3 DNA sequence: TGTGCCTGGAGTCTGCAGTCCTACGAGCAGTACTTC.

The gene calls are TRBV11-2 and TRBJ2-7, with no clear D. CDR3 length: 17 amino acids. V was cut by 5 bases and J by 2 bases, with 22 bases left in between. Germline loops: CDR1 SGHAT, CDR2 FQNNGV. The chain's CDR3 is CASSPTARVSRAYEQYF. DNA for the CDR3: TGTGCCAGCAGCCCAACCGCCCGCGTATCCCGAGCCTACGAGCAGTACTTC.

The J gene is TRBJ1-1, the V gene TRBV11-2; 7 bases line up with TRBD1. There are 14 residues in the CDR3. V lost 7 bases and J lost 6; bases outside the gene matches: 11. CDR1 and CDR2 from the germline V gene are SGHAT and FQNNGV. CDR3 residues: CASNPGQALAEAFF. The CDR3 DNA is TGTGCCAGCAACCCAGGACAGGCATTGGCTGAAGCTTTCTTT. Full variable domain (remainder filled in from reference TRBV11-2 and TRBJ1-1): EAGVAQSPRYKIIEKRQSVAFWCNPISGHATLYWYQQILGQGPKLLIQFQNNGVVDDSQLPKDRFSAERLKGVDSTLKIQPAKLEDSAVYLCASNPGQALAEAFFGQGTRLTVV.

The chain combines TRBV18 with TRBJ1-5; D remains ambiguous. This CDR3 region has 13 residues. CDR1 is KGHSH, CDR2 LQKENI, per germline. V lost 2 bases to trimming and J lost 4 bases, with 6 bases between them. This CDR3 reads CASSPGPNQPQHF. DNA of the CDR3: TGTGCCAGCTCACCAGGGCCGAATCAGCCCCAGCATTTT.

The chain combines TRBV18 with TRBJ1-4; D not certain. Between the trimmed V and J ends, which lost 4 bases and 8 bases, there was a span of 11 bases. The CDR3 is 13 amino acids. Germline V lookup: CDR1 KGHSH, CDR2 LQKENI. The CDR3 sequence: CASSQADSEKLFF. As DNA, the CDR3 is TGTGCCAGCTCACAAGCGGATTCCGAAAAACTGTTTTTT. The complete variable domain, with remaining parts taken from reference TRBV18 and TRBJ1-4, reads NAGVMQNPRHLVRRRGQEARLRCSPMKGHSHVYWYRQLPEEGLKFMVYLQKENIIDESGMPKERFSAEFPKEGPSILRIQQVVRGDSAAYFCASSQADSEKLFFGSGTQLSVL.

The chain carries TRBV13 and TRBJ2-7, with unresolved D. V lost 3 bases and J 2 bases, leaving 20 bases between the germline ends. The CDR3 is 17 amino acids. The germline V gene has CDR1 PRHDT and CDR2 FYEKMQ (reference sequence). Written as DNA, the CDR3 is TGTGCCAGCAGCTTCGTTACGGGTGCCCCTAACACCTACGAGCAGTACTTC. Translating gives CASSFVTGAPNTYEQYF.

This chain's CDR3 is CASSFRLDRAANTGELFF. The CDR3 DNA reads TGTGCCAGCAGCTTCCGACTGGACAGGGCCGCGAACACCGGGGAGCTGTTTTTT. This chain links TRBV13 with TRBJ2-2; 8 bases are shared with TRBD1. The junction had 9 bases not matched to a gene; V was cut back by 3 bases and J by 0 bases. Germline lookup yields CDR1 PRHDT and CDR2 FYEKMQ (reference sequence). CDR3 size: 18 residues.

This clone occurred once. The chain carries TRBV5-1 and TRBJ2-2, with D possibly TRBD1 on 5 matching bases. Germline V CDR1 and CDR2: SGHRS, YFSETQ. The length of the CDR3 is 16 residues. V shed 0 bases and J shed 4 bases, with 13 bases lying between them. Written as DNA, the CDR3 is TGCGCCAGCAGCTTGGCCCCAGGGTCGGGCACCGGGGAGCTGTTTTTT. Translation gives CASSLAPGSGTGELFF.

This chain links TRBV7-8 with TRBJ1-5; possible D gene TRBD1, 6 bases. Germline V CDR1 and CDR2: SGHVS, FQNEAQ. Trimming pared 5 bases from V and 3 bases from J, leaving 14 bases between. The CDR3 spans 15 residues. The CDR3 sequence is CASSPGGADNQPQHF. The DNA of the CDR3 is TGTGCCAGCAGCCCCGGGGGGGCAGACAATCAGCCCCAGCATTTT.

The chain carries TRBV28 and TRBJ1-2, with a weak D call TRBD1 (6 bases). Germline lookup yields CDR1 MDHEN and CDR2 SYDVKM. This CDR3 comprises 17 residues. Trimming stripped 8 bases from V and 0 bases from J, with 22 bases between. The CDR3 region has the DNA TGTGCCAGCTACAAACCCCGGACAGATACCCCTAACTATGGCTACACCTTC. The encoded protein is CASYKPRTDTPNYGYTF.

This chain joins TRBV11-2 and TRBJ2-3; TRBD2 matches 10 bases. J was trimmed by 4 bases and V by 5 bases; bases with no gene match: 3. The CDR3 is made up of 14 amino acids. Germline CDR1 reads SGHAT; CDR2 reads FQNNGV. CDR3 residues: CASSPGLAADTQYF. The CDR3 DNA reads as TGTGCCAGCAGCCCCGGACTAGCGGCAGATACGCAGTATTTT.

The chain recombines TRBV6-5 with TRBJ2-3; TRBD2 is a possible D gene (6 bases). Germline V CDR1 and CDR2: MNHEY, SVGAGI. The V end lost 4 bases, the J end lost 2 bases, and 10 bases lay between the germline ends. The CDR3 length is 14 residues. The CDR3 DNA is TGTGCCAGCAGTTTGGACTACCTCACAGATACGCAGTATTTT. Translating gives CASSLDYLTDTQYF.

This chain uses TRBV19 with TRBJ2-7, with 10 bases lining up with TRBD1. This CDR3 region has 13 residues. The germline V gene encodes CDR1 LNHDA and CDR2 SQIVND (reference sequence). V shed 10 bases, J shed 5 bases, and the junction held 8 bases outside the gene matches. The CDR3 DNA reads TGTGCCACCGGGGGACAGGGGAACCACGAGCAGTACTTC. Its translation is CATGGQGNHEQYF.

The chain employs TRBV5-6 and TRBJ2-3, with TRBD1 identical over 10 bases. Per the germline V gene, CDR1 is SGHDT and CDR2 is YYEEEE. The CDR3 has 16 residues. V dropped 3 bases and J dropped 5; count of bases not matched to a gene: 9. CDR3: CASSYLGQGVGDTQYF. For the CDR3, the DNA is TGTGCCAGCAGCTACCTAGGACAGGGGGTAGGAGATACGCAGTATTTT. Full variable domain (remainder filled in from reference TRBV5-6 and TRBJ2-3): DAGVTQSPTHLIKTRGQQVTLRCSPKSGHDTVSWYQQALGQGPQFIFQYYEEEERQRGNFPDRFSGHQFPNYSSELNVNALLLGDSALYLCASSYLGQGVGDTQYFGPGTRLTVL.

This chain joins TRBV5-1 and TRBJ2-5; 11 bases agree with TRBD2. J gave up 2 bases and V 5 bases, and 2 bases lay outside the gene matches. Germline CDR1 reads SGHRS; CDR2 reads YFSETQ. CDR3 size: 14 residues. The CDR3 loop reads CASSPSGGQETQYF. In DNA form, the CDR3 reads TGCGCCAGCAGTCCTAGCGGGGGGCAAGAGACCCAGTACTTC.